Listed here are 25 T cell receptor beta chains from one sample, sequenced in a study of Graves' ophthalmopathy and Graves' hyperthyroidism. Amplification of the TCR beta CDR3 regions used RNA transcripts (as template). First-round RT-PCR employed HTBI primers, with a second-round multiplex PCR after it. TCRdb reprocessed the multiplex PCR reads via MiXCR and lists one record per CDR3 protein. The sample comprises approximately 160,000 distinct CDR3 sequences, around two fifths of which are singletons, and around 9.3% rests with the top ten. Sequencing was carried out using peripheral blood. The receptors were sampled from a man aged 25-45 years with Graves' ophthalmopathy.

This clonotype was seen at least ten times. The J gene is TRBJ2-7, the V gene TRBV5-1; 8 bases agree with TRBD2. CDR3 size: 15 residues. Trimming removed 2 bases from V and 1 base from J; junction bases left unmatched: 5. From germline, CDR1 is SGHRS and CDR2 YFSETQ. The CDR3 region is CASSFSIAGSYEQYF. The DNA of the CDR3 is TGCGCCAGCAGCTTTTCAATAGCGGGGTCCTACGAGCAGTACTTC.

This clonotype was recorded many times. The rearrangement uses TRBV6-4 and TRBJ1-6; D is unresolved. Trimming left V 2 bases short and J 9 bases short, with 14 bases between. This CDR3 contains 15 residues. Germline CDR1 is MRHNA and CDR2 is SNTAGT. The CDR3 loop is CASSDGILSGSPLHF. As DNA, the CDR3 is TGTGCCAGCAGTGACGGGATCTTGAGTGGTTCACCCCTCCACTTT.

The J gene is TRBJ2-5, the V gene TRBV29-1; D is possibly TRBD2 (7 bases). The CDR3 runs 12 residues. CDR1 is SQVTM and CDR2 is ANQGSEA in the germline V gene. Trimming cost V 7 bases and J 5 bases, with 14 bases left between them. CDR3: CSGEGGGETQYF. Written as DNA, the CDR3 is TGCAGCGGGGAAGGGGGAGGGGAGACCCAGTACTTC.

This chain connects TRBV28 to TRBJ2-5; 9 bases agree with TRBD1. The CDR3 spans 15 residues. With V trimmed by 4 bases and J by 5 bases, 8 bases remained unmatched. Germline values: CDR1 MDHEN, CDR2 SYDVKM. The DNA of the CDR3 is TGTGCCAGCAGTTCATCTCGGGACAGGGCCGAGACCCAGTACTTC. Protein sequence: CASSSSRDRAETQYF.

This clonotype was recorded at least ten times. The chain is built from TRBV25-1 and TRBJ1-1; 10 nucleotides line up with TRBD1. Germline V gene lookup returns CDR1 MGHDK and CDR2 SYGVNS. The CDR3 length is 13 residues. V lost 8 bases and J lost 5; bases outside the gene matches: 5. The CDR3 spells CASVGTGATEAFF. The CDR3 DNA reads as TGTGCCAGCGTTGGGACAGGGGCTACTGAAGCTTTCTTT. The complete variable domain, with remaining parts taken from reference TRBV25-1 and TRBJ1-1, reads EADIYQTPRYLVIGTGKKITLECSQTMGHDKMYWYQQDPGMELHLIHYSYGVNSTEKGDLSSESTVSRIRTEHFPLTLESARPSHTSQYLCASVGTGATEAFFGQGTRLTVV.

This clonotype was detected only once. The chain carries TRBV7-8 and TRBJ1-2, with 7 bases identical to TRBD1. Trimming took 6 bases from V and 0 from J; bases not matched to a gene: 13. In germline, CDR1 is SGHVS, CDR2 FQNEAQ. This CDR3 has 17 amino acids. The CDR3 bases are TGTGCCAGCAGTGAAGGGGGCAGCGGACTCACTAACTATGGCTACACCTTC. Encoded protein: CASSEGGSGLTNYGYTF.

This clonotype was counted a single time. This chain joins TRBV28 and TRBJ2-7; TRBD2 aligns across 7 bases. Losses at the gene ends were 6 bases for V and 3 bases for J; bases not matched to a gene: 11. The CDR3 is 15 amino acids. Per germline, CDR1 MDHEN and CDR2 SYDVKM. CDR3 protein: CASSRPSSGDYEQYF. In DNA form, the CDR3 reads TGTGCCAGCAGCCGCCCCTCTAGCGGAGACTACGAGCAGTACTTC.

This clonotype showed up many times. The V and J genes are TRBV20-1 and TRBJ2-2; 14 positions match TRBD2. The germline V gene has CDR1 DFQATT and CDR2 SNEGSKA (reference sequence). V trimming: 0 bases; J trimming: 8 bases; junction bases outside the gene matches: 8. The CDR3 length is 17 residues. In DNA, the CDR3 is TGCAGTGCTAGAGACCCACGACTAGCGGGGGGGACGGGGGAGCTGTTTTTT. This gives the protein CSARDPRLAGGTGELFF.

This clonotype was recorded at least ten times. The J gene is TRBJ2-7, the V gene TRBV11-2, with D uncertain. CDR3 length equals 15 residues. Germline-derived CDR1 and CDR2 are SGHAT and FQNNGV. The germline V and J ends were trimmed by 3 bases and 2 bases, with 14 bases remaining between them. The CDR3 sequence: CASSLNLGFTYEQYF. The CDR3 DNA is TGTGCCAGCAGCTTGAATCTAGGCTTCACCTACGAGCAGTACTTC.

This clonotype was recorded only once. The chain links TRBV12-3 or TRBV12-4 to TRBJ2-7, with TRBD1 matching 8 bases. This CDR3 comprises 15 residues. The J segment lost 1 base and the V segment lost 6 bases, leaving 8 bases of the junction unmatched. The CDR3 nucleotides are TGTGCCAGCAGACCGTCCGGGACAGGATCCTACGAGCAGTACTTC. Translated, it gives CASRPSGTGSYEQYF.

The chain recombines TRBV7-9 with TRBJ2-5; D is possibly TRBD1 or TRBD2 (5 bases each). Trimming cost V 5 bases and J 5 bases, with 9 bases left between them. This CDR3 has 12 residues. Germline V gene data show CDR1 as SEHNR and CDR2 as FQNEAQ (reference sequence). In nucleotides, the CDR3 is TGTGCCAGCAGCCCGTGGGGGGAGACCCAGTACTTC. It codes for CASSPWGETQYF.

This clonotype occurred many times. The rearrangement links TRBV20-1 to TRBJ2-7; D may be TRBD2 (6 bases). V dropped 4 bases and J dropped 2 bases, with 21 bases sitting between them. This CDR3 has 16 amino acids. From germline, CDR1 is DFQATT and CDR2 SNEGSKA (reference sequence). The CDR3 sequence: CSATDVSGTSPYEQYF. The CDR3 DNA reads as TGCAGTGCTACGGATGTATCGGGGACTTCCCCCTACGAGCAGTACTTC.

This clonotype came up many times. CDR3 nucleotide sequence: TGTGCCAGCAGCGATCGGAGACAAGAGACCCAGTACTTC. Translation: CASSDRRQETQYF. The V and J genes are TRBV7-9 and TRBJ2-5, with D uncertain. V was trimmed by 5 bases and J by 2 bases, leaving 9 bases between them. The germline gives CDR1 SEHNR, CDR2 FQNEAQ (reference sequence). The CDR3 has 13 amino acids.

The rearrangement joins TRBV9 to TRBJ2-5; TRBD2 matches 7 bases. V lost 0 bases, J lost 7 bases, and 6 bases stayed unmatched. Per germline, CDR1 SGDLS and CDR2 YYNGEE. The CDR3 runs 14 residues. DNA of the CDR3: TGTGCCAGCAGCGTAGACGGGAGGCTGAGGACCCAGTACTTC. It yields the protein CASSVDGRLRTQYF.

This clonotype was detected many times. The chain combines TRBV15 with TRBJ1-2; 7 nucleotides align to TRBD1. V gave up 0 bases and J gave up 4 bases; unmatched junction bases: 5. This CDR3 contains 15 residues. Germline CDR1 LNHNV, CDR2 YYDKDF (reference sequence). This chain's CDR3 is CATSRDSGTAYGYTF. DNA of the CDR3: TGTGCCACCAGCAGAGATAGCGGGACAGCCTATGGCTACACCTTC.

Ten or more counts support this clonotype. The chain joins TRBV20-1 to TRBJ2-7; TRBD1 matches 10 bases. This CDR3 contains 14 residues. CDR1 and CDR2 from the germline V gene are DFQATT and SNEGSKA (reference sequence). With V trimmed by 2 bases and J by 5 bases, 6 bases remained unmatched. CDR3 sequence (DNA): TGCAGTGCTAGACCGGGACAGGGGACCCACGAGCAGTACTTC. Translated, it gives CSARPGQGTHEQYF.

This clonotype was detected ten times or more. The CDR3, as DNA: TGTGCCAGCAGCTCCACTTGGACAGAAGATGGCTACACCTTC. This codes for CASSSTWTEDGYTF. The rearrangement joins TRBV13 to TRBJ1-2; tentatively, D is TRBD1 (6 bases). CDR3 length: 14 amino acids. Germline assignment: CDR1 PRHDT and CDR2 FYEKMQ (reference sequence). The ends were cut back, 4 bases at V and 6 bases at J, with 15 bases in the middle. Using reference TRBV13 and TRBJ1-2 for the parts outside the CDR3, the full variable domain is AAGVIQSPRHLIKEKRETATLKCYPIPRHDTVYWYQQGPGQDPQFLISFYEKMQSDKGSIPDRFSAQQFSDYHSELNMSSLELGDSALYFCASSSTWTEDGYTFGSGTRLTVV.

V and J are TRBV28 and TRBJ1-1; TRBD1 agrees at 7 bases. After removal of 3 bases from V and 3 bases from J, the junction contained 4 bases not matched to a gene. This CDR3 has 14 amino acids. Per the germline V gene, CDR1 is MDHEN and CDR2 is SYDVKM. DNA of the CDR3: TGTGCCAGCAGTTTCGACAGGGAAGACACTGAAGCTTTCTTT. Its protein product is CASSFDREDTEAFF. Based on the CDR3 plus reference TRBV28 and TRBJ1-1, the full variable domain is DVKVTQSSRYLVKRTGEKVFLECVQDMDHENMFWYRQDPGLGLRLIYFSYDVKMKEKGDIPEGYSVSREKKERFSLILESASTNQTSMYLCASSFDREDTEAFFGQGTRLTVV.

In its sample, this clonotype was seen many times. The chain has TRBV4-2 and TRBJ2-6, with unresolved D. Looked up from germline, CDR1 is LGHNA and CDR2 is YNFKEQ. The V and J ends lost 0 bases and 0 bases respectively, with 9 bases between them. There are 17 residues in the CDR3. CDR3 in amino acids: CASSQELGASGANVLTF. Here the CDR3 DNA reads TGTGCCAGCAGCCAAGAACTGGGCGCCTCTGGGGCCAACGTCCTGACTTTC.

The J gene is TRBJ2-5, the V gene TRBV29-1, with 8 positions matching TRBD1. The germline V gene encodes CDR1 SQVTM and CDR2 ANQGSEA. The J segment lost 5 bases and the V segment lost 4 bases, leaving 9 bases of the junction unmatched. This CDR3 has 14 amino acids. The CDR3 bases are TGCAGCGTTGTCTTAGGGACAGGAGGGGAGACCCAGTACTTC. Its protein is CSVVLGTGGETQYF.

Ten or more counts support this clonotype. V usage is TRBV7-9 and J usage is TRBJ1-2; D unclear. CDR3 length: 16 residues. Germline V gives CDR1 SEHNR, CDR2 FQNEAQ (reference sequence). V was shortened by 1 base and J by 6 bases, with 18 bases between the two germline ends. For the CDR3, the DNA is TGTGCCAGCAGCTTAGTAAGTTTGGGAGAACGGAATGGCTACACCTTC. Translation: CASSLVSLGERNGYTF.

V is TRBV28 and J is TRBJ1-3; D gene unclear. Germline V gives CDR1 MDHEN, CDR2 SYDVKM. The CDR3 contains 16 residues. With 3 bases removed from V and 0 bases from J, the gap between germline ends came to 12 bases. In DNA, the CDR3 is TGTGCCAGCAGTTTCGTCCAGTGGGGCTCTGGAAACACCATATATTTT. Its protein is CASSFVQWGSGNTIYF.

The CDR3 here is CASRPTDGGQTQYF. In DNA, the CDR3 is TGTGCCAGCAGACCAACCGACGGAGGGCAGACCCAGTACTTC. The chain employs TRBV28 and TRBJ2-5, with a tentative D call TRBD2 (6 bases). CDR3 length: 14 residues. Germline assignment: CDR1 MDHEN and CDR2 SYDVKM. With 6 bases removed from V and 6 bases from J, the gap between germline ends came to 17 bases.

This clonotype was counted many times. The chain is built from TRBV20-1 and TRBJ2-5; D possibly uses TRBD1 or TRBD2 (5 bases each). This CDR3 spans 11 amino acids. Trimming took off 8 bases at V and 3 bases at J, with 10 bases between the two ends. Germline V gene lookup returns CDR1 DFQATT and CDR2 SNEGSKA (reference sequence). CDR3 protein: CSSRGEETQYF. DNA for the CDR3: TGCAGTTCCCGGGGCGAAGAGACCCAGTACTTC.

This clonotype was detected many times. V is TRBV12-3 or TRBV12-4 and J is TRBJ2-5; TRBD2 agrees at 8 bases. The CDR3 has 16 residues. Trimming removed 1 base from V and 2 bases from J; junction bases left unmatched: 6. The CDR3 region has the DNA TGTGCCAGCAGTTTAGATACTAGCGGTTCTCAAGAGACCCAGTACTTC. Protein: CASSLDTSGSQETQYF.